This T cell receptor beta chain was profiled in a study of CD8 T cells in ankylosing spondylitis (dated by TCRdb to about 2017). With regard to the full study: The study set out to find disease-linked TCR variants by profiling T cell receptor beta repertoires in ankylosing spondylitis patients and healthy donors. The full study cohort was made up of approximately 27 ankylosing spondylitis patients and over 90 healthy donors. Peripheral blood was sampled, and synovial fluid was also collected from ankylosing spondylitis patients.

The study at large found these results: The disease-linked clones were reported to be significantly enriched in matched synovial fluid samples from ankylosing spondylitis patients. Some of the motif variants had been reported before in the synovial fluid and blood of reactive arthritis patients, a finding that suggests common disease-initiation mechanisms. A TCR beta motif of several highly homologous amino acid variants appeared characteristic of blood from ankylosing spondylitis patients. In peripheral blood, the disease-linked clones were found at relatively low frequencies and had a CD8+ phenotype.

This clonotype was seen many times. What this receptor recognizes is not known. It has no much larger one-base neighbor in the sample; base qualities were not kept. The sample was run on an Illumina HiSeq 2500. Quantitative 5'-RACE with molecular barcodes was used to prepare TCR beta libraries. As for the authors' bioinformatics: A new computational method based on a probabilistic model of VDJ rearrangement was used to identify disease-linked TCR variants. The public reads were reanalyzed by TCRdb: fastp trimming at Q25, MiXCR alignment, in-frame beta chains only. Under each unique CDR3 protein, matching rows form one entry showing the most common genes and DNA. The V and J calls and clone size come from TCRdb's table, not from the authors' own analysis. This sample lists about 200,000 distinct CDR3 sequences; about 7.3% were detected once. The top ten hold 12% to 15% of the sample. The CDR3 spans 14 residues, from the cysteine through the phenylalanine. Only the CDR3 DNA stays, 42 bases, in frame from base 1. The V and J ends are trimmed by 6 bases and 4 bases, leaving 15 bases between them.

The receptor was isolated from a male donor with ankylosing spondylitis. Rearrangement joined TRBV12-3 or TRBV12-4 to TRBJ1-2; possibly the D gene is TRBD1, per 6 matching bases. The sample was blood, either unsorted or a sorted T cell fraction (not recorded which). The CDR3 loop reads CASSPAGAIYGYTF. The DNA is as follows: TGTGCCAGCAGCCCCGCAGGGGCGATCTATGGCTACACCTTC.